This T cell receptor beta chain appears in the sequencing data of a study of T cell repertoires in cytomegalovirus infection. The overall study: Public TCR beta signature analysis indicated the presence of both CMV infection and matching HLA type.

This clonotype was detected only a few times. What it binds is unknown. Study findings and constraints: Dominating the ex vivo response were HLA-C-restricted CMV-specific TCR beta clonotypes.

TCRdb itself ran the reads through MiXCR, one entry per CDR3 protein. The sample yields around 290,000 distinct CDR3 sequences, about 26% seen once. This CDR3 contains 14 residues. V was clipped by 1 base and J by 3 bases, with 10 bases between them. Germline values: CDR1 ENHRY, CDR2 SYGVKD. The source material was PBMCs. The V call is TRBV10-3, the J call TRBJ2-7; perhaps TRBD2 as D (6 bases). The receptor comes from a human donor in good health (CMV status not recorded). Some clones in this sample may be carry-over from other donors' samples. The CDR3 coding sequence is TGTGCCATCAGTGAGTTCGGGACTTTCTACGAGCAGTACTTC. Its translation: CAISEFGTFYEQYF.